This TCR beta chain appears in the sequencing data of a study of blood T cell repertoires in COVID-19. Background on the study: Sources were T cells, B-cell-depleted T cells, or PBMCs; the material itself was cDNA or gDNA.

This clone was seen a single time. Data came from immunoSEQ multiplex PCR; TCRdb stores just in-frame clones and leaves some out. The repertoire holds about 57,000 clones, with approximately 78% as singletons. The CDR3 totals 13 residues. Per germline, CDR1 LNHDA and CDR2 SQIVND (reference sequence). The V and J ends lost 3 bases and 5 bases respectively, with 10 bases between them. The clonotype comes from a woman of 80 years or more with acute or convalescent COVID-19. The rearrangement joins TRBV19 to TRBJ2-5, with D possibly being TRBD2 (5 bases). The specimen was peripheral blood. CDR3 amino acids: CASSMLAGETQYF. The CDR3, as DNA: TGTGCCAGTAGTATGCTAGCCGGTGAGACCCAGTACTTC.